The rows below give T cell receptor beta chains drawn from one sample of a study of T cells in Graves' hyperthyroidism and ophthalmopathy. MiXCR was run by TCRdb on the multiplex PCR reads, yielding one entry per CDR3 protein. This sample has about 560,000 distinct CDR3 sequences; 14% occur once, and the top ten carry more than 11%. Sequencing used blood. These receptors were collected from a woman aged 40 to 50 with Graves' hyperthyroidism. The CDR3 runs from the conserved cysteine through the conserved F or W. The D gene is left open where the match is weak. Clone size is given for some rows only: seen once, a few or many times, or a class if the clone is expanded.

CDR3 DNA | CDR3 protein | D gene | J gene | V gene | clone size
TGCGCCAGCAGCCAACCAGAGTTTTCAGAGACCCAGTACTTC | CASSQPEFSETQYF | NA | TRBJ2-5 | TRBV4-1 | few
TGTGCCAGCAGCCGGGATCAGGGAATGAACACTGAAGCTTTCTTT | CASSRDQGMNTEAFF | NA | TRBJ1-1 | TRBV3-1 | many
TGCGCCAGCAGCCAAGATTTCGGTCCGGGACAACCCCCTAACGAGCAGTACTTC | CASSQDFGPGQPPNEQYF | NA | TRBJ2-7 | TRBV4-1 | few
TGTGCCAGTAGTCCATACAGAGCGTGGGATGGCTACACCTTC | CASSPYRAWDGYTF | NA | TRBJ1-2 | TRBV19 | NA
TGCGCCAGCAGCCAAGTCCCGGGACAGGACTATGGCTACACCTTC | CASSQVPGQDYGYTF | TRBD1 | TRBJ1-2 | TRBV4-1 | few
TGTGCCACCGTAAATCCGGGACAACTATACGAGCAGTACTTC | CATVNPGQLYEQYF | NA | TRBJ2-7 | TRBV28 | many
TGTGCCAGCAGCCTAAGGAAACAGACTAGCGGGAGGCCTCGGGAGACCCAGTACTTC | CASSLRKQTSGRPRETQYF | TRBD2 | TRBJ2-5 | TRBV3-1 | few
TGTGCCAGTAGTGTCGGACAACTGGAGAAACTGTTTTTT | CASSVGQLEKLFF | NA | TRBJ1-4 | TRBV19 | few
TGTGCCAGCAGCTTTTCCCCGTCCGGGACTAGCACTGAGCAGTTCTTC | CASSFSPSGTSTEQFF | TRBD2 | TRBJ2-1 | TRBV9 | NA
TGTGCCAGCAGTGAATTGCACTACAATGAGCAGTTCTTC | CASSELHYNEQFF | NA | TRBJ2-1 | TRBV25-1 | NA
TGTGCCAGCAGTTTATTAGGACAGGAGGGAGAGACCCAGTACTTC | CASSLLGQEGETQYF | NA | TRBJ2-5 | TRBV28 | many
TGTGCCAGCAGCTCAACTCGAAAGTTTATTGAAGCTAGCGGGAGCTCCTACAATGAGCAGTTCTTC | CASSSTRKFIEASGSSYNEQFF | TRBD2 | TRBJ2-1 | TRBV11-2 | many
TGCAGTGCTAGAAGGACTAGCGGGAGGGCCAGGAGCACAGATACGCAGTATTTT | CSARRTSGRARSTDTQYF | TRBD2 | TRBJ2-3 | TRBV20-1 | NA
TGCGCCAGCAGCCAAGATGGCACGCAGAACAATCAGCCCCAGCATTTT | CASSQDGTQNNQPQHF | NA | TRBJ1-5 | TRBV4-1 | NA
TGCGCCAGCAGCTTGGGGATTCTAGCGGGCCTCACAGATACGCAGTATTTT | CASSLGILAGLTDTQYF | TRBD2 | TRBJ2-3 | TRBV5-1 | many
TGTGCCTGGAGTTTAGCAGATACGCAGTATTTT | CAWSLADTQYF | NA | TRBJ2-3 | TRBV30 | few
TGCGCCAGCAGCCATGAGGGGACTGAAGCTTTCTTT | CASSHEGTEAFF | NA | TRBJ1-1 | TRBV5-1 | many
TGTGCCTGGAGTGTAGGGGCGGGAAACTACGAGCAGTACTTC | CAWSVGAGNYEQYF | NA | TRBJ2-7 | TRBV30 | few
TGTGCCAGCAGCTTCTATAGTCCAGGGGGGACTGGGGCCAACGTCCTGACTTTC | CASSFYSPGGTGANVLTF | NA | TRBJ2-6 | TRBV5-6 | few
TGTGCCAGCAGTTTATATAGCGGGAGGGCCGTGGATGAGCAGTACTTC | CASSLYSGRAVDEQYF | TRBD2 | TRBJ2-7 | TRBV28 | many
TGCAGTGCTAGATCGAAGACAGGGGGGCTTGAGCAGTTCTTC | CSARSKTGGLEQFF | TRBD1 | TRBJ2-1 | TRBV20-1 | once
TGCAGCGTTGAGCGTGGGACGTCCTATGGCTACACCTTC | CSVERGTSYGYTF | NA | TRBJ1-2 | TRBV29-1 | NA
TGTGCCAGTAGTATCGGAGGCGGGCAGGGGAAGGCCTACGAGCAGTACTTC | CASSIGGGQGKAYEQYF | NA | TRBJ2-7 | TRBV19 | few
TGCGCCAGCAGCTTGGAACCAAGCGGGACAGGGGGCACTGAAGCTTTCTTT | CASSLEPSGTGGTEAFF | TRBD1 | TRBJ1-1 | TRBV5-1 | many
TGCAGTGCTAGGACAGGGTCTTACGAGCAGTACTTC | CSARTGSYEQYF | TRBD1 | TRBJ2-7 | TRBV20-1 | many
TGTGCCAGCATGGAGGGGACAGGGGACTACGAGCAGTACTTC | CASMEGTGDYEQYF | TRBD1 | TRBJ2-7 | TRBV6-1 | many
TGTGCCAGCAGTCTCCGGAATGCCGGGGCCTACGAGCAGTACTTC | CASSLRNAGAYEQYF | NA | TRBJ2-7 | TRBV27 | many
TGTGCCAGCTCACCGTACGACGGGAGGGGCTCCTACAATGAGCAGTTCTTC | CASSPYDGRGSYNEQFF | TRBD2 | TRBJ2-1 | TRBV18 | many
TGTGCCTGGCGACAGGTTGACTCCTACGAGCAGTACTTC | CAWRQVDSYEQYF | NA | TRBJ2-7 | TRBV30 | NA
TGTGCCAGTAGAATCGGGCCCTCTGGGGCCAACGTCCTGACTTTC | CASRIGPSGANVLTF | NA | TRBJ2-6 | TRBV19 | NA
TGCGCCAGGGAAACTTGCCCAGGACCGCTGAACACTGAAGCTTTCTTT | CARETCPGPLNTEAFF | NA | TRBJ1-1 | TRBV5-1 | NA
TGCAGTGCCGGAGGACTAGCGGCCTACAATGAGCAGTTCTTC | CSAGGLAAYNEQFF | TRBD2 | TRBJ2-1 | TRBV20-1 | many
TGTGCCAGCAGCACCGGGCCCCAAGGGGGCACAGATACGCAGTATTTT | CASSTGPQGGTDTQYF | NA | TRBJ2-3 | TRBV7-2 | few
TGTGCCAGCAGCTTAGTCAGCGGGATGGGATTTGAGCAGTTCTTC | CASSLVSGMGFEQFF | TRBD2 | TRBJ2-1 | TRBV11-2 | many
TGCGCCAGCGCCCGACGACTAGCGGGAGAGACCCAGTACTTC | CASARRLAGETQYF | TRBD2 | TRBJ2-5 | TRBV5-1 | NA
TGTGCCACCAGCAGATATCAGGGATATGAGCAGTTCTTC | CATSRYQGYEQFF | NA | TRBJ2-1 | TRBV15 | few
TGTGCCAGCAGCAACCGCCGACTAGCGGGTATTGAATTCGCCTACAATGAGCAGTTCTTC | CASSNRRLAGIEFAYNEQFF | TRBD2 | TRBJ2-1 | TRBV5-8 | NA
TGTGCCAGCAGTTACTCGGGGGACAGGGACTACGAGCAGTACTTC | CASSYSGDRDYEQYF | TRBD1 | TRBJ2-7 | TRBV6-5 | NA
TGTGCCAGTAGTCTACGGAACAACCAAGAGACCCAGTACTTC | CASSLRNNQETQYF | NA | TRBJ2-5 | TRBV19 | few
TGTGCCAGCATGGGGCAGTCGGCGCCGAACACTGAAGCTTTCTTT | CASMGQSAPNTEAFF | NA | TRBJ1-1 | TRBV28 | NA
TGTGCCAGCAGTTTGTCAGGGGTTGGCTATGGCTACACCTTC | CASSLSGVGYGYTF | NA | TRBJ1-2 | TRBV12-3/TRBV12-4 | few
TGTGCTAGTGGTTTGGTGGGTAGCGGGACTTACGAGCAGTACTTC | CASGLVGSGTYEQYF | TRBD2 | TRBJ2-7 | TRBV12-5 | many
TGCAGTGCCACGGGACTAGCGGCATCCTACGAGCAGTACTTC | CSATGLAASYEQYF | TRBD2 | TRBJ2-7 | TRBV20-1 | few
TGTGCCAGCAGCCGGCGGCGAGAAGAGACCCAGTACTTC | CASSRRREETQYF | NA | TRBJ2-5 | TRBV28 | NA
TGTGCCAGCAGCTTGGGGGAATTAGTGCAAGAGACCCAGTACTTC | CASSLGELVQETQYF | NA | TRBJ2-5 | TRBV5-5 | NA
TGTGCCAGCAGTTCCCCCGGGGAGCGGGCAACCTACGAGCAGTACTTC | CASSSPGERATYEQYF | NA | TRBJ2-7 | TRBV6-2/TRBV6-3 | many
TGTGCCAGCAGCTTAGCGGGGGCCTCGACTGGAAACACCATATATTTT | CASSLAGASTGNTIYF | NA | TRBJ1-3 | TRBV7-2 | few
TGTGCCAGCAGCGCGGGGACAGGGCTGAACACTGAAGCTTTCTTT | CASSAGTGLNTEAFF | TRBD1 | TRBJ1-1 | TRBV9 | NA
TGTGCCACCAGTAGGGCGGGAAGCAATCAGCCCCAGCATTTT | CATSRAGSNQPQHF | NA | TRBJ1-5 | TRBV24-1 | few